This TCR beta chain was captured in a study of beta chain features in type 1 diabetes. V gave up 0 bases and J gave up 7 bases, with 6 bases separating them. Germline loops: CDR1 LNHNV, CDR2 YYDKDF (reference sequence). The CDR3 runs to 12 residues. Every bit of the isolated RNA underwent reverse transcription, so sequencing read expressed TCRB transcripts. Profiling relied on immunoSEQ multiplex PCR, and the TCRdb table lists in-frame clones only, not all of them. The table lists over 150,000 clones, about 9.4% of them singletons. For this clone: As yet, its antigen is unknown.

Study-wide results and caveats: A moderate, significant TCRB CDR3 shortening appeared in type 1 diabetes across four CD4+ subsets.

This receptor was identified in a young man with type 1 diabetes. This chain links TRBV15 with TRBJ1-2; D remains unclear. The sequenced sample was central memory CD4+ T cells from blood. The CDR3 DNA sequence: TGTGCCACCAGCAGAGATGCGGGTGGCTACACCTTC. Protein: CATSRDAGGYTF.